A single sample is the source of the 21 T cell receptor beta chains below, sequenced in a study of CD8 T cells in ankylosing spondylitis. MiXCR, run by TCRdb on the 5' RACE reads, gives a single entry per CDR3 protein. The table has around 220,000 distinct CDR3 sequences, 10% seen once. The sample taken for sequencing was blood, either unsorted or a sorted T cell fraction (not recorded which). The receptor set was obtained from a male donor with ankylosing spondylitis or in good health (not recorded which).

The chain recombines TRBV30 with TRBJ1-1; TRBD1 is a possible D gene (6 bases). Germline V gene data show CDR1 as GTSNPN and CDR2 as SVGIG (reference sequence). The CDR3 has 13 amino acids. V was clipped by 0 bases and J by 7 bases, with 12 bases between them. The CDR3 spells CAWSVGPGVEAFF. CDR3 DNA sequence: TGTGCCTGGAGTGTAGGACCAGGGGTTGAAGCTTTCTTT.

In this sample, this clonotype turned up many times. Written as DNA, the CDR3 is TGTGCCAGCAGCTTTTTAGGACTAGGACTAGCGGGGGGGCAGCAAAACGGGGAGCTGTTTTTT. This translates into CASSFLGLGLAGGQQNGELFF. This chain uses TRBV11-2 with TRBJ2-2, with 15 positions matching TRBD2. This CDR3 region has 21 residues. V was pared by 3 bases and J by 7 bases, with 18 bases of the junction left unmatched. CDR1 is SGHAT and CDR2 is FQNNGV in the germline V gene.

The rearrangement links TRBV3-1 to TRBJ2-5; maybe TRBD2 (5 bases). CDR1 and CDR2 (germline): LGHDT, YNNKEL (reference sequence). V lost 0 bases and J lost 7, with 12 bases in between. The CDR3 is 14 residues long. The CDR3 DNA sequence: TGTGCCAGCAGCCAAGATTCCGGGGTCGGGACCCAGTACTTC. It translates to CASSQDSGVGTQYF.

The table lists this clonotype with a few counts. V gene TRBV21-1 combines with J gene TRBJ1-5; the D call of TRBD1 is as the table states it, not checked on the DNA. TRBV21-1 is classified as a pseudogene. CDR3 length: 16 residues. CDR3 loop: CASSKSLAKGNQPQHF. The DNA of the CDR3 is TGTGCCAGCAGCAAAAGTCTAGCAAAGGGGAATCAGCCCCAGCATTTT.

In this sample, this clonotype turned up many times. V usage is TRBV12-3 or TRBV12-4 and J usage is TRBJ1-5, with TRBD1 as a possible D gene (5 bases). V shed 5 bases and J shed 2 bases, with 16 bases lying between them. The CDR3 totals 16 residues. CDR3 loop: CASSLDGGGGNQPQHF. In nucleotides, the CDR3 is TGTGCCAGCAGTCTGGACGGGGGAGGCGGCAATCAGCCCCAGCATTTT.

This clonotype has only a few counts. The chain recombines TRBV7-9 with TRBJ2-2; the D is unclear. The V end lost 5 bases, the J end lost 0 bases, and 16 bases lay between the germline ends. The CDR3 consists of 17 residues. Germline V gives CDR1 SEHNR, CDR2 FQNEAQ (reference sequence). Here the CDR3 reads CASSGVVFRPNTGELFF. The CDR3 nucleotides are TGTGCCAGCAGCGGGGTCGTTTTCAGGCCGAACACCGGGGAGCTGTTTTTT.

The genes are TRBV20-1 and TRBJ2-1, with 9 nucleotides matching TRBD2. V gave up 1 base and J gave up 4 bases; unmatched junction bases: 8. The CDR3 has 16 residues. Germline V lookup: CDR1 DFQATT, CDR2 SNEGSKA (reference sequence). The CDR3 sequence: CSARGGGASGYNEQFF. The CDR3 bases are TGCAGTGCTAGAGGCGGGGGGGCCAGTGGGTACAATGAGCAGTTCTTC.

The chain joins TRBV12-3 or TRBV12-4 to TRBJ1-6; TRBD1 agrees at 9 bases. The ends lost 7 bases at V and 6 bases at J; junction bases unmatched: 13. This CDR3 comprises 17 residues. Written as DNA, the CDR3 is TGTGCCAGCACTTGGGCCGACAGGGGGGAGGGTAATTCACCCCTCCACTTT. This sequence encodes CASTWADRGEGNSPLHF.

This clonotype has ten or more counts. This chain joins TRBV9 and TRBJ1-1; D remains unclear. There are 15 residues in the CDR3. The V end lost 0 bases, the J end lost 1 base, and 10 bases lay between the germline ends. In germline, CDR1 is SGDLS, CDR2 YYNGEE. The CDR3 sequence is CASSVAREANTEAFF. In DNA form, the CDR3 reads TGTGCCAGCAGCGTAGCCAGAGAGGCGAACACTGAAGCTTTCTTT.

This chain links TRBV7-3 with TRBJ1-1; 8 nucleotides line up with TRBD1. The CDR3 runs to 15 residues. With V trimmed by 5 bases and J by 3 bases, 8 bases remained unmatched. Germline V lookup: CDR1 SGHTA, CDR2 FQGTGA. The CDR3 DNA reads TGTGCCAGCAGCGTGGCAGGGGGCGCGTACACTGAAGCTTTCTTT. Protein sequence: CASSVAGGAYTEAFF.

This clonotype has a count of ten or more. This chain links TRBV28 with TRBJ1-5; perhaps TRBD1 as D (6 bases). Trimming shortened V by 6 bases and J by 6 bases, and 18 bases separated the two germline ends. Germline assignment: CDR1 MDHEN and CDR2 SYDVKM. This CDR3 has 15 amino acids. CDR3 protein: CASSHRSGAGQPQHF. As DNA, the CDR3 is TGTGCCAGCAGCCACCGGTCAGGGGCGGGTCAGCCCCAGCATTTT.

In its sample, this clonotype was seen a few times. The chain joins TRBV5-6 to TRBJ2-2; possible D gene TRBD2, 5 bases. This CDR3 comprises 15 residues. Trimming left V 5 bases short and J 4 bases short, with 15 bases between. Germline-derived CDR1 and CDR2 are SGHDT and YYEEEE. The CDR3 spells CASRKPGEGTGELFF. The CDR3 DNA is TGTGCCAGCAGAAAGCCGGGTGAGGGCACCGGGGAGCTGTTTTTT.

This clonotype was detected many times. The rearrangement uses TRBV9 and TRBJ1-6; 9 nucleotides align to TRBD1. Germline V gene data show CDR1 as SGDLS and CDR2 as YYNGEE. Trimming removed 5 bases from V and 7 bases from J; junction bases left unmatched: 4. The CDR3 is 14 amino acids. The CDR3 here is CASSPDRGNSPLHF. CDR3 DNA: TGTGCCAGCAGTCCGGACAGGGGAAATTCACCCCTCCACTTT.

This clonotype was recorded a few times. This chain connects TRBV29-1 to TRBJ2-1; TRBD2 matches 8 bases. V shed 6 bases, J shed 10 bases, and the junction held 14 bases outside the gene matches. CDR3 size: 14 residues. CDR1 SQVTM and CDR2 ANQGSEA come from the germline V gene. CDR3 coding DNA: TGCAGCGTGGGCGCCAACCCCATAGCGGGGGAGCAGTTCTTC. Its translation: CSVGANPIAGEQFF.

J is TRBJ1-1 and V is TRBV19; the D is unclear. The germline gives CDR1 LNHDA, CDR2 SQIVND (reference sequence). The CDR3 consists of 12 residues. V shed 9 bases and J shed 5 bases, with 13 bases lying between them. The CDR3 nucleotides read TGTGCCAGCGGAGGGTTCGTGACTGAAGCTTTCTTT. Translating it yields CASGGFVTEAFF. Combining the CDR3 with reference TRBV19 and TRBJ1-1 gives the whole variable domain DGGITQSPKYLFRKEGQNVTLSCEQNLNHDAMYWYRQDPGQGLRLIYYSQIVNDFQKGDIAEGYSVSREKKESFPLTVTSAQKNPTAFYLCASGGFVTEAFFGQGTRLTVV.

This clonotype appeared many times. This sequence joins TRBV10-3 and TRBJ2-1; TRBD2 aligns across 7 bases. Looked up from germline, CDR1 is ENHRY and CDR2 is SYGVKD. V lost 10 bases to trimming and J lost 3 bases; unmatched junction nucleotides: 6. The CDR3 consists of 13 residues. The CDR3 DNA is TGTGCCACTGACTCTAGCGGCTACAATGAGCAGTTCTTC. Translating gives CATDSSGYNEQFF.

This clonotype was picked up many times. CDR3 nucleotides: TGTGCCAGCCAAGGGGGGGGGCCTGTCAATGAGCAGTTCTTC. Translated: CASQGGGPVNEQFF. The chain has TRBV7-2 and TRBJ2-1, with a possible D match to TRBD2 (7 bases). The CDR3 runs 14 residues. The germline V and J ends were trimmed by 8 bases and 6 bases, with 17 bases remaining between them. Germline V gene data show CDR1 as SGHTA and CDR2 as FQGNSA.

The rearrangement uses TRBV20-1 and TRBJ1-5, with 7 bases aligning to TRBD1. The CDR3 has 17 amino acids. The V and J ends lost 2 bases and 0 bases, in that order; junction bases with no gene match: 10. Germline V CDR1 and CDR2: DFQATT, SNEGSKA (reference sequence). The CDR3 loop is CSARPQGVIYSNQPQHF. In DNA form, the CDR3 reads TGCAGTGCTAGACCCCAGGGGGTTATCTATAGCAATCAGCCCCAGCATTTT.

This clonotype was detected only a few times. The CDR3: CSVEDLGGLRGYTF. CDR3 sequence (DNA): TGCAGCGTTGAAGATCTGGGCGGGTTACGAGGCTACACCTTC. The V gene is TRBV29-1, the J gene TRBJ1-2, with unresolved D. V was pared by 0 bases and J by 8 bases, with 16 bases between. CDR1 and CDR2 from the germline V gene are SQVTM and ANQGSEA. This CDR3 region has 14 residues.

This clonotype has at least ten counts. The rearrangement links TRBV10-3 to TRBJ1-1; no definite D call. Trimming pared 0 bases from V and 4 bases from J, leaving 12 bases between. This CDR3 contains 15 residues. Germline V CDR1 and CDR2: ENHRY, SYGVKD. Here the CDR3 DNA reads TGTGCCATCAGTGAGTCGGGCACCATGGGCACTGAAGCTTTCTTT. Its translation: CAISESGTMGTEAFF.

This clonotype was picked up a small number of times. J is TRBJ1-4 and V is TRBV12-3 or TRBV12-4; a possible D gene is TRBD1 (6 bases). The CDR3 has 18 amino acids. Deletions cut 7 bases from V and 7 bases from J, with 28 bases between. DNA for the CDR3: TGTGCCAGCACTCATCGCCGGGACCACAGGCGGGGGCTTGAAAAACTGTTTTTT. Its protein is CASTHRRDHRRGLEKLFF.